What follows are 2 T cell receptor beta chains derived from one specimen sequenced in a study of vaccination and CD4 T cells after COVID-19. Sequenced with the Oncomine TCR Beta short-read assay was DNA taken from cultured CD4+ T cells. One entry per CDR3 protein results from TCRdb running MiXCR on the PCR reads. The sample holds around 10,000 distinct CDR3 sequences, around 60% seen once. Treatment described: approximately 9-day PBMC culture with coronavirus spike peptide pools or control peptides (ViraFEST assay). Their antigens are not known. Sample: CD4+ T cells from blood, cultured in vitro. The receptor set was obtained from a human donor who had recovered from COVID-19.

The chain employs TRBV6-2 or TRBV6-3 and TRBJ2-7, with a possible D match to TRBD2 (6 bases). V lost 5 bases and J lost 4, with 18 bases in between. Germline V gene sequence: CDR1 MNHEY, CDR2 SVGEGT. The length of the CDR3 is 15 residues. The CDR3 protein is CASSDRRDGGYEQYF. In DNA form, the CDR3 reads TGTGCCAGCAGTGACCGCCGGGACGGGGGATACGAGCAGTACTTC.

The J gene is TRBJ1-1, the V gene TRBV6-1; TRBD1 is a possible D gene (6 bases). This CDR3 contains 14 residues. V lost 2 bases and J 3 bases, leaving 10 bases between the germline ends. The V gene's germline CDR1 is MNHNS and CDR2 SASEGT. The CDR3 loop is CASSEQGSYTEAFF. The CDR3 DNA reads TGTGCCAGCAGTGAACAGGGGTCCTACACTGAAGCTTTCTTT.